A single TCR beta chain is shown here with its context. The table came from immunoSEQ multiplex PCR; TCRdb's copy has only in-frame clones and leaves some out. The sample holds approximately 110,000 clones; about 89% are singletons and the top ten take 3% to 3.5%. This specimen belongs to a study of T cell changes during pregnancy in multiple sclerosis. The V end was cut by 2 bases, the J end by 1 base, with 14 bases between. The V gene's germline CDR1 is KGHSH and CDR2 LQKENI. The length of the CDR3 is 16 residues. The sequence derives from a female donor with multiple sclerosis, enrolled in a pregnancy study. Source: peripheral blood, taken after pregnancy. This rearrangement joins TRBV18 to TRBJ1-1, with D uncertain. CDR3 sequence: CASSPWESAGNTEAFF. CDR3 nucleotides: TGTGCCAGCTCACCATGGGAGTCGGCCGGGAACACTGAAGCTTTCTTT.